These T cell receptor beta chains were read from a single sample in a study of cytomegalovirus exposure and HLA in healthy donors. Assay: immunoSEQ multiplex PCR; the TCRdb copy retains only in-frame clones and omits some. The profile shows about 140,000 clones, around 82% of them singletons. Input material: PBMCs. The receptors were gathered from a woman between 18 and 29 years old in good health and CMV-seropositive. Each CDR3 is given with its conserved first and last residue. Each record gives: V gene, D gene, CDR3 length, J gene, clone size, CDR3 DNA, CDR3 protein. D genes are given only for firm matches. Clone size, where shown, is once, few, many, or a class for clones that have expanded.

TRBV2	NA	12	TRBJ1-1	NA	TGTGCCAGCCGGGTCCAGGGGACTGAAGCTTTCTTT	CASRVQGTEAFF
TRBV7-2	NA	14	TRBJ1-1	NA	TGTGCCAGCAGCTTAGTTGCCAGGAACACTGAAGCTTTCTTT	CASSLVARNTEAFF
TRBV6-5	TRBD2	16	TRBJ2-1	NA	TGTGCCAGCAGTTACGATGCGGGGGGTTACTACAATGAGCAGTTCTTC	CASSYDAGGYYNEQFF
TRBV11-3	NA	14	TRBJ2-1	NA	TGTGCCAGCAGCTTATCAGGGGCAGGTACTGAGCAGTTCTTC	CASSLSGAGTEQFF
TRBV19	NA	12	TRBJ1-2	NA	TGTGCCAGTAGGGACAGCCTCTATGGCTACACCTTC	CASRDSLYGYTF
TRBV6-1	NA	14	TRBJ1-2	NA	TGTGCCAGCAGCCCGGGACATGGGACCTATGGCTACACCTTC	CASSPGHGTYGYTF
TRBV11-2	TRBD1	19	TRBJ2-1	once	TGTGCCAGCAGCCCCTTCACACCTAAGAGGACAGGGGAAGTCAATGAGCAGTTCTTC	CASSPFTPKRTGEVNEQFF
TRBV11-3	TRBD2	20	TRBJ2-2	NA	TGTGCCAGCAGCTTAGAAGGAAGTCTGGCGGGGGGGCCGAACACCGGGGAGCTGTTTTTT	CASSLEGSLAGGPNTGELFF
TRBV11-2	TRBD1	17	TRBJ2-7	NA	TGTGCCAGCAGTAACGGCCGGACGGGACAGGGCTCCTACGAGCAGTACTTC	CASSNGRTGQGSYEQYF
TRBV5-1	NA	15	TRBJ2-7	NA	TGCGCCAGCAGCGTCGGTTCAGGGCCAACCTACGAGCAGTACTTC	CASSVGSGPTYEQYF
TRBV28	NA	15	TRBJ1-6	NA	TGTGCCAGCAGTCATCGGCCAGGGAGGGATTCACCCCTCCACTTT	CASSHRPGRDSPLHF
TRBV7-2	NA	14	TRBJ1-6	NA	TGTGCCAGCAGATCTGGGACACCCAATTCACCCCTCCACTTT	CASRSGTPNSPLHF
TRBV2	NA	18	TRBJ2-7	NA	TGTGCCAGCAGAGACCCCACGGCTAGAAGGGGCCCATCCTACGAGCAGTACTTC	CASRDPTARRGPSYEQYF
TRBV18	NA	12	TRBJ2-2	few	TGTGCCAGCTCAACGACAGCCGGGGAGCTGTTTTTT	CASSTTAGELFF
TRBV7-2	TRBD1	16	TRBJ2-7	NA	TGTGCCAGCAGCTTAAAGGGACAGGGTATCACCTACGAGCAGTACTTC	CASSLKGQGITYEQYF
TRBV6-1	NA	13	TRBJ1-1	NA	TGTGCCAGCAGTGAAGTGGGGACATTGGGGGCTTTCTTT	CASSEVGTLGAFF
TRBV6-4	NA	16	TRBJ2-3	NA	TGTGCCAGCAGTGACTCTGGTGGAGGGGGCACAGATACGCAGTATTTT	CASSDSGGGGTDTQYF